The clone carrying this T cell receptor beta chain showed up many times. Germline is not matched at one junction end, which may reflect a read error. This record belongs to a study of T cells after yellow fever vaccination. This CDR3 has 14 residues. Germline values: CDR1 MNHNS, CDR2 SASEGT. A single record per CDR3 protein comes from TCRdb applying MiXCR to the 5' RACE reads. The profile shows approximately 120,000 distinct CDR3 sequences, about 7.4% of them singletons. This chain links TRBV6-1 with TRBJ1-6; D might be TRBD1 (5 bases). The sample here was CD4+ T cells sorted from PBMCs, taken approximately 11 days after the first yellow fever vaccination. This TCR derives from a man aged 18 to 29 who received the YFV17D yellow fever vaccine. CDR3 loop: CASRKDIYTSPLHF. The CDR3 DNA reads TGTGCCAGCAGAAAGGACATCTATACTTCACCCCTCCACTTT.